The 25 T cell receptor beta chains presented below share a single source sample, sequenced in a study of cytomegalovirus exposure and HLA in healthy donors. PCR employed 60 Vbeta and 13 Jbeta primers. Assay used: immunoSEQ multiplex PCR; TCRdb lists only in-frame clones, some missing. The listing records approximately 110,000 clones. Sequenced sample: PBMCs. These receptors originate from a man in his forties or fifties in good health and CMV-seropositive.

This sequence joins TRBV6-1 and TRBJ1-2; D may be TRBD1 (6 bases). V was trimmed by 2 bases and J by 2 bases, leaving 9 bases between them. Germline V gene data show CDR1 as MNHNS and CDR2 as SASEGT. The CDR3 is 14 residues long. In DNA form, the CDR3 reads TGTGCCAGCAGTGAAAGACAGGCCAACTATGGCTACACCTTC. Protein: CASSERQANYGYTF.

The CDR3 spells CASSSYTGELFF. The CDR3 region has the DNA TGTGCCAGCAGCTCATACACCGGGGAGCTGTTTTTT. The chain has TRBV13 and TRBJ2-2, with no clear D. Trimming stripped 4 bases from V and 3 bases from J, with 3 bases between. The CDR3 runs 12 residues. Germline assignment: CDR1 PRHDT and CDR2 FYEKMQ (reference sequence).

This chain uses TRBV30 with TRBJ2-7; 11 bases match TRBD1. The CDR3 consists of 12 residues. The germline V gene has CDR1 GTSNPN and CDR2 SVGIG (reference sequence). V was pared by 8 bases and J by 2 bases, with 2 bases of the junction left unmatched. CDR3 residues: CARGQGAYEQYF. CDR3 nucleotide sequence: TGTGCCCGGGGACAGGGGGCCTACGAGCAGTACTTC.

The V call is TRBV9, the J call TRBJ2-7; 7 nucleotides agree with TRBD1. V lost 0 bases to trimming and J lost 2 bases; unmatched junction nucleotides: 2. The CDR3 totals 14 residues. Germline V CDR1 and CDR2: SGDLS, YYNGEE. CDR3 nucleotides: TGTGCCAGCAGCGTAGGGGACAGCACCTACGAGCAGTACTTC. Protein product: CASSVGDSTYEQYF.

V and J are TRBV30 and TRBJ2-1; 9 bases are shared with TRBD2. The ends lost 3 bases at V and 10 bases at J; junction bases unmatched: 10. The CDR3 contains 14 residues. The germline V gene has CDR1 GTSNPN and CDR2 SVGIG (reference sequence). The CDR3 DNA follows: TGTGCCTGGAGAATGGACGGAGCGGGGGGAGAGCAGTTCTTC. Its translation is CAWRMDGAGGEQFF.

The chain combines TRBV4-1 with TRBJ2-3; no clear D. Trimming stripped 0 bases from V and 0 bases from J, with 16 bases between. This CDR3 spans 18 amino acids. From germline, CDR1 is MGHRA and CDR2 YSYEKL. CDR3 nucleotides: TGCGCCAGCAGCCAAGAATTGGCGGCCCCTTCTAGCACAGATACGCAGTATTTT. This encodes CASSQELAAPSSTDTQYF.

V usage is TRBV19 and J usage is TRBJ1-5, with a weak D call TRBD1 (5 bases). This CDR3 region has 13 residues. Between the trimmed V and J ends, which lost 7 bases and 7 bases, there was a span of 14 bases. Germline V lookup: CDR1 LNHDA, CDR2 SQIVND (reference sequence). CDR3 coding DNA: TGTGCCAGTAAGGCGGGGGGGAACCAGCCCCAGCATTTT. The encoded protein is CASKAGGNQPQHF.

The gene calls are TRBV21-1 and TRBJ1-1. TRBV21-1 is listed as a pseudogene. The CDR3 runs to 20 residues. The CDR3 nucleotides are TGTGCCAGCAGCACCCCTAACGATGAGGTCTCGGCTCGGGTGAACACTGAAGCTTTCTTT. Translated, it gives CASSTPNDEVSARVNTEAFF.

The CDR3 DNA reads as TGTGCCTCCACCGAAGGGGGACAGGGGGTATCCTACAATGAGCAGTTCTTC. This codes for CASTEGGQGVSYNEQFF. The chain is built from TRBV27 and TRBJ2-1, with 11 positions matching TRBD1. Trimming removed 11 bases from V and 1 base from J; junction bases left unmatched: 13. The CDR3 is made up of 17 amino acids. Germline assignment: CDR1 MNHEY and CDR2 SMNVEV (reference sequence).

J is TRBJ2-5 and V is TRBV4-3; D is uncertain. The CDR3 extends over 15 amino acids. CDR1 and CDR2 (germline): LGHNA, YSLEER. The ends were cut back, 3 bases at V and 0 bases at J, with 11 bases in the middle. The CDR3 loop reads CASSHTELNQETQYF. In DNA, the CDR3 is TGCGCCAGCAGCCACACAGAACTTAACCAAGAGACCCAGTACTTC.

The chain links TRBV2 to TRBJ1-4; D not certain. V lost 3 bases, J lost 4 bases, and 9 bases lay in between. CDR1 and CDR2 (germline): SNHLY, FYNNEI. The CDR3 spans 14 residues. The CDR3 coding sequence is TGTGCCAGCAGTGAGTGGAGCCGTAATGAAAAACTGTTTTTT. This sequence encodes CASSEWSRNEKLFF.

The rearrangement joins TRBV28 to TRBJ1-5, with D possibly matching TRBD1 (5 bases). V lost 7 bases, J lost 2 bases, and 12 bases lay in between. Germline V gene data show CDR1 as MDHEN and CDR2 as SYDVKM. This CDR3 region has 14 residues. CDR3 DNA sequence: TGTGCCAGCAACACTGGGGCTCGCAATCAGCCCCAGCATTTT. This translates into CASNTGARNQPQHF.

The chain has TRBV10-3 and TRBJ2-1; TRBD2 matches at 12 bases. In germline, CDR1 is ENHRY, CDR2 SYGVKD. CDR3 length: 15 residues. With 3 bases clipped from V and 9 bases from J, the junction kept 6 bases outside the gene matches. CDR3 bases: TGTGCCATCAGTGACTCTAGCGGGAGGGCAGGTGAGCAGTTCTTC. Protein: CAISDSSGRAGEQFF.

The V and J genes are TRBV29-1 and TRBJ1-1, with 8 bases matching TRBD1. Germline V gives CDR1 SQVTM, CDR2 ANQGSEA. The CDR3 loop spans 12 amino acids. J lost 4 bases, V lost 7 bases, and 5 bases had no gene match. Here the CDR3 reads CSGRTGITEAFF. The CDR3 nucleotides read TGCAGCGGTAGGACAGGGATCACTGAAGCTTTCTTT.

The rearrangement joins TRBV29-1 to TRBJ2-3; unclear D gene. Between the trimmed V and J ends, which lost 2 bases and 14 bases, there was a span of 8 bases. This CDR3 region has 9 residues. CDR1 SQVTM and CDR2 ANQGSEA come from the germline V gene. For the CDR3, the DNA is TGCAGCGTTGAACCCCCGGGGTATTTT. Translation: CSVEPPGYF.

The V call is TRBV7-7, the J call TRBJ2-7, with 7 bases identical to TRBD1. The CDR3 consists of 15 residues. V dropped 4 bases and J dropped 0; count of bases not matched to a gene: 6. From germline, CDR1 is SSHAT and CDR2 FNYEAQ (reference sequence). Written as DNA, the CDR3 is TGTGCCAGCAGCTGGGCCTCAGGGGGCTCCTACGAGCAGTACTTC. Translated, it gives CASSWASGGSYEQYF.

J is TRBJ2-1 and V is TRBV5-1; no firm D call. Germline V lookup: CDR1 SGHRS, CDR2 YFSETQ. This CDR3 region has 14 residues. Between the trimmed V and J ends, which lost 4 bases and 3 bases, there was a span of 11 bases. The DNA for the CDR3 is TGCGCCAGCAGCATAGACTCGAACTACAATGAGCAGTTCTTC. It codes for CASSIDSNYNEQFF.

This sequence joins TRBV5-6 and TRBJ2-7, with 8 bases aligning to TRBD1. Germline CDR1 and CDR2: SGHDT and YYEEEE. V dropped 6 bases and J dropped 4; count of bases not matched to a gene: 3. This CDR3 comprises 12 residues. CDR3 in amino acids: CASTRGRYEQYF. The CDR3 nucleotides are TGTGCCAGCACCAGGGGGCGATACGAGCAGTACTTC.

The V and J genes are TRBV29-1 and TRBJ1-5; D remains ambiguous. V lost 7 bases and J 4 bases, leaving 14 bases between the germline ends. CDR1 and CDR2 (germline): SQVTM, ANQGSEA. The CDR3 runs to 13 residues. The CDR3 sequence is CSGQEGTNQPQHF. For the CDR3, the DNA is TGCAGCGGTCAGGAGGGTACAAATCAGCCCCAGCATTTT.

The J gene is TRBJ1-3, the V gene TRBV6-5, with TRBD1 as a possible D gene (6 bases). The CDR3 consists of 13 residues. Germline lookup yields CDR1 MNHEY and CDR2 SVGAGI. Deletions cut 6 bases from V and 1 base from J, with 7 bases between. This CDR3 reads CASRTGSGNTIYF. CDR3 in DNA: TGTGCCAGCAGAACAGGGTCTGGAAACACCATATATTTT.

DNA for the CDR3: TGTGCCAGCAGTGGACAGTACAGCTATGGCTACACCTTC. Translation gives CASSGQYSYGYTF. The chain joins TRBV6-1 to TRBJ1-2; D is perhaps TRBD1 (5 bases). The CDR3 runs to 13 residues. The ends were cut back, 4 bases at V and 4 bases at J, with 10 bases in the middle. Germline CDR1 reads MNHNS; CDR2 reads SASEGT.

In DNA, the CDR3 is TGCGCCAGCAGCTTGGACACCCACGAGGGCCGGGGGGCTTTCTTT. It translates to CASSLDTHEGRGAFF. The chain uses TRBV5-1 and TRBJ1-1; weak D call: TRBD1 (5 bases). V dropped 0 bases and J dropped 11 bases, with 20 bases sitting between them. The CDR3 is 15 residues long. Per germline, CDR1 SGHRS and CDR2 YFSETQ. The variable domain in full, completed from reference TRBV5-1 and TRBJ1-1, reads KAGVTQTPRYLIKTRGQQVTLSCSPISGHRSVSWYQQTPGQGLQFLFEYFSETQRNKGNFPGRFSGRQFSNSRSEMNVSTLELGDSALYLCASSLDTHEGRGAFFGQGTRLTVV.

The gene calls are TRBV19 and TRBJ2-3, with a weak D call TRBD1 (5 bases). Germline V gene lookup returns CDR1 LNHDA and CDR2 SQIVND (reference sequence). Trimming pared 0 bases from V and 4 bases from J, leaving 14 bases between. The CDR3 spans 16 residues. CDR3 DNA: TGTGCCAGTAGTATAGATCAAGGGGCGTTGCCAGATACGCAGTATTTT. Amino acid sequence: CASSIDQGALPDTQYF. The whole variable domain, remainder taken from reference TRBV19 and TRBJ2-3, is DGGITQSPKYLFRKEGQNVTLSCEQNLNHDAMYWYRQDPGQGLRLIYYSQIVNDFQKGDIAEGYSVSREKKESFPLTVTSAQKNPTAFYLCASSIDQGALPDTQYFGPGTRLTVL.

The gene calls are TRBV7-9 and TRBJ2-2, with TRBD2 matching 9 bases. V shed 5 bases and J 7 bases; nucleotides not matched to a gene: 5. This CDR3 is 14 amino acids long. Germline V CDR1 and CDR2: SEHNR, FQNEAQ (reference sequence). The CDR3, as DNA: TGTGCCAGCAGCGCTAGCGGGAAGGGCGGGGAGCTGTTTTTT. Translated: CASSASGKGGELFF.

The chain recombines TRBV10-3 with TRBJ1-2; D perhaps matches TRBD1 (5 bases). This CDR3 contains 15 residues. Trimming removed 6 bases from V and 2 bases from J, with 16 bases in between. Germline CDR1 reads ENHRY; CDR2 reads SYGVKD. The chain's CDR3 is CAISDRDSRNYGYTF. For the CDR3, the DNA is TGTGCCATCAGCGACCGGGACTCGAGGAACTATGGCTACACCTTC.